The clone carrying this T cell receptor beta chain occurred a few times. The antigen is undetermined. The sample is drawn from a study of T-cell memory formation after mild COVID-19. Across the whole study: For the most part, TCR clusters were specific to one donor. Regarding the study as a whole: Pre-infection memory held some responding clones, suggesting pre-existing cross-reactive T cells responded.

Constant-segment primers and 5'RACE yielded cDNA libraries for TCR alpha and TCR beta, each carrying sample barcodes and UMIs. TCRdb re-derived calls from the 5' RACE reads in MiXCR, one entry per CDR3 protein. This table holds approximately 250,000 distinct CDR3 sequences, 16% found once. Trimming stripped 1 base from V and 0 bases from J, with 8 bases between. CDR1 is KGHDR, CDR2 SFDVKD, per germline. The CDR3 length is 16 residues. This clonotype was sampled from a man aged 18 to 30 who had mild COVID-19 (a few samples of this study predate the infection). Cell type and time point are not known. The chain carries TRBV24-1 and TRBJ2-2; D possibly corresponds to TRBD2 (6 bases). Material: PBMCs or a T cell subset sorted from them (not recorded which). In DNA form, the CDR3 reads TGTGCCACCAGTGATTTAGGGACTTCGAACACCGGGGAGCTGTTTTTT. Its protein product is CATSDLGTSNTGELFF.